The 6 T cell receptor beta chains presented below share a single source sample, sequenced in a study of blood T cell repertoires in COVID-19. Sequencing was performed with immunoSEQ multiplex PCR; in TCRdb, only in-frame clones are kept and a portion is missing. The sample lists around 320,000 clones, about nine tenths occurring once. Source material: peripheral blood. Receptors were obtained from a man aged 18 to 29 with active or convalescent COVID-19.

V gene TRBV11-2 combines with J gene TRBJ1-1; D is undetermined. The CDR3 length is 11 residues. CDR1 is SGHAT and CDR2 is FQNNGV in the germline V gene. V was trimmed by 4 bases and J by 4 bases, leaving 4 bases between them. The CDR3 here is CASSSSTEAFF. In DNA form, the CDR3 reads TGTGCCAGCAGCTCCAGCACTGAAGCTTTCTTT.

This CDR3 is CARPLTQRVQETQYF. The CDR3 coding sequence is TGCGCCAGACCCCTTACCCAGCGGGTTCAAGAGACCCAGTACTTC. This rearrangement joins TRBV5-1 to TRBJ2-5; D might be TRBD2 (6 bases). Germline-derived CDR1 and CDR2 are SGHRS and YFSETQ. CDR3 length: 15 residues. Between the trimmed V and J ends, which lost 8 bases and 2 bases, there was a span of 19 bases.

The V and J genes are TRBV6-2 or TRBV6-3 and TRBJ2-2; D unresolved. Germline CDR1 and CDR2: MNHEY and SVGEGT. The V end was cut by 4 bases, the J end by 7 bases, with 13 bases between. The CDR3 is made up of 14 amino acids. The CDR3 reads CASSFEAYVGELFF. In nucleotides, the CDR3 is TGTGCCAGCAGTTTTGAGGCCTATGTCGGGGAGCTGTTTTTT.

The chain is built from TRBV19 and TRBJ1-1, with TRBD1 as a possible D gene (5 bases). V was cut by 7 bases and J by 3 bases, with 9 bases left in between. CDR1 is LNHDA, CDR2 SQIVND, per germline (reference sequence). CDR3 length: 12 amino acids. CDR3 amino acids: CASMGGYTEAFF. The CDR3 DNA follows: TGTGCCAGTATGGGGGGGTACACTGAAGCTTTCTTT.

V and J are TRBV6-5 and TRBJ1-1; D remains unclear. This CDR3 is built from 13 residues. Germline values: CDR1 MNHEY, CDR2 SVGAGI. V lost 5 bases to trimming and J lost 0 bases, with 7 bases between them. CDR3: CASSPTMNTEAFF. The CDR3 nucleotides read TGTGCCAGCAGTCCCACTATGAACACTGAAGCTTTCTTT.

This chain uses TRBV9 with TRBJ2-1; 12 bases are a match to TRBD2. The CDR3 covers 17 residues. V dropped 2 bases and J dropped 6; count of bases not matched to a gene: 9. Germline V CDR1 and CDR2: SGDLS, YYNGEE. CDR3 protein: CASSVTPASGGANEQFF. The DNA of the CDR3 is TGTGCCAGCAGCGTGACCCCGGCTAGCGGGGGGGCCAATGAGCAGTTCTTC.